The 9 T cell receptor beta chains below all came from one sample that was sequenced in a study of blood T cell repertoires in COVID-19. Assay used: immunoSEQ multiplex PCR; TCRdb lists only in-frame clones, some missing. The table has 350,000 or so clones, around 87% seen once. The specimen sequenced was peripheral blood. These TCRs come from a man aged 18 to 35 with active or convalescent COVID-19.

The genes are TRBV6-5 and TRBJ1-2; no reliable D call. V lost 0 bases to trimming and J lost 4 bases, with 12 bases between them. Germline V gene sequence: CDR1 MNHEY, CDR2 SVGAGI. There are 15 residues in the CDR3. CDR3 in DNA: TGTGCCAGCAGTTACTCAGACTCTTCTTCCTATGGCTACACCTTC. Translated: CASSYSDSSSYGYTF.

V usage is TRBV24-1 and J usage is TRBJ2-7; maybe TRBD2 (5 bases). Germline V lookup: CDR1 KGHDR, CDR2 SFDVKD. The CDR3 totals 14 residues. The germline V and J ends were trimmed by 4 bases and 0 bases, with 9 bases remaining between them. CDR3 sequence reads: CATSEGRGSYEQYF. The CDR3, as DNA: TGTGCCACCAGTGAGGGTCGGGGCTCCTACGAGCAGTACTTC.

V gene TRBV3-1 (or the pseudogene TRBV3-2) combines with J gene TRBJ2-7, with no clear D. Germline loops: CDR1 LGHDT, CDR2 YNNKEL (reference sequence). The CDR3 extends over 18 amino acids. The ends were cut back, 0 bases at V and 0 bases at J, with 18 bases in the middle. For the CDR3, the DNA is TGTGCCAGCAGCCAAGATAAATTGTTCGGTCGGAGCTCCTACGAGCAGTACTTC. Protein product: CASSQDKLFGRSSYEQYF.

A single count supports this clone. V and J are TRBV7-2 and TRBJ1-5; D gene ambiguous. The V end was cut by 1 base, the J end by 6 bases, with 7 bases between. Germline CDR1 and CDR2: SGHTA and FQGNSA. This CDR3 comprises 13 residues. The CDR3 DNA sequence: TGTGCCAGCAGCTTAGGGCCAAGTCAGCCCCAGCATTTT. Residues: CASSLGPSQPQHF.

This chain uses TRBV3-1 (or the pseudogene TRBV3-2) with TRBJ1-1, with no clear D. Trimming stripped 2 bases from V and 7 bases from J, with 5 bases between. Germline V CDR1 and CDR2: LGHDT, YNNKEL (reference sequence). The CDR3 contains 11 residues. DNA for the CDR3: TGTGCCAGCAGCCAACTCAGTGAAGCTTTCTTT. It codes for CASSQLSEAFF.

The chain recombines TRBV19 with TRBJ2-2; no definite D call. CDR3 length equals 15 residues. The germline CDR1 and CDR2 sequences are LNHDA and SQIVND (reference sequence). Trimming took 7 bases from V and 0 from J, leaving 12 bases between them. CDR3 amino acids: CASTPVSANTGELFF. CDR3 DNA: TGTGCCAGTACCCCCGTGTCCGCGAACACCGGGGAGCTGTTTTTT.

This clone showed up just once. DNA for the CDR3: TGTGCCAGCAGTCCCGCGGTGACAGGGGACTACGAGCAGTACTTC. Translated: CASSPAVTGDYEQYF. V and J are TRBV27 and TRBJ2-7; 8 nucleotides match TRBD1. Germline V gene sequence: CDR1 MNHEY, CDR2 SMNVEV (reference sequence). J lost 3 bases, V lost 5 bases, and 9 bases had no gene match. The CDR3 runs to 15 residues.

The V and J genes are TRBV9 and TRBJ1-1; 7 bases align to TRBD1. Germline CDR1 is SGDLS and CDR2 is YYNGEE. The CDR3 is 16 amino acids. The V segment lost 0 bases and the J segment 1 base; nucleotides outside the gene matches: 6. CDR3 loop: CASSVDRRTGNTEAFF. The CDR3 region has the DNA TGTGCCAGCAGCGTAGATAGAAGGACAGGGAACACTGAAGCTTTCTTT. The entire variable domain, with the rest obtained from reference TRBV9 and TRBJ1-1, is as follows: DSGVTQTPKHLITATGQRVTLRCSPRSGDLSVYWYQQSLDQGLQFLIQYYNGEERAKGNILERFSAQQFPDLHSELNLSSLELGDSALYFCASSVDRRTGNTEAFFGQGTRLTVV.

The chain uses TRBV5-8 and TRBJ1-1, with 10 nucleotides matching TRBD1. In germline, CDR1 is SGHTS, CDR2 YDEGEE. The V segment lost 6 bases and the J segment 11 bases; nucleotides outside the gene matches: 10. This CDR3 contains 13 residues. Here the CDR3 reads CASISGTGVRAFF. DNA of the CDR3: TGTGCCAGCATATCCGGGACAGGGGTTAGGGCTTTCTTT.